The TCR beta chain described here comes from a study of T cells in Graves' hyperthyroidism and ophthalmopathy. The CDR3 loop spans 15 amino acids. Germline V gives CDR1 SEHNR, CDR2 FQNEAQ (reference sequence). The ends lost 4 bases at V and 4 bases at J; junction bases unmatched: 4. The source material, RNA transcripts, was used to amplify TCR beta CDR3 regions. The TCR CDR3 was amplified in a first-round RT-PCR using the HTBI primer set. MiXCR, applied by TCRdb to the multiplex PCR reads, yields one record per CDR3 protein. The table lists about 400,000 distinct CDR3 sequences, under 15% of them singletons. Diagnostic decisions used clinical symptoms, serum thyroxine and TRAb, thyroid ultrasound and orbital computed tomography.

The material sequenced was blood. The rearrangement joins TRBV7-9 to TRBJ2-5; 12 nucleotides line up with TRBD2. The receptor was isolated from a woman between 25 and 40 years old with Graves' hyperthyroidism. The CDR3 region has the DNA TGTGCCAGCAGCTCGTCGACTAGCGGGAGAGAGACCCAGTACTTC. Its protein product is CASSSSTSGRETQYF.